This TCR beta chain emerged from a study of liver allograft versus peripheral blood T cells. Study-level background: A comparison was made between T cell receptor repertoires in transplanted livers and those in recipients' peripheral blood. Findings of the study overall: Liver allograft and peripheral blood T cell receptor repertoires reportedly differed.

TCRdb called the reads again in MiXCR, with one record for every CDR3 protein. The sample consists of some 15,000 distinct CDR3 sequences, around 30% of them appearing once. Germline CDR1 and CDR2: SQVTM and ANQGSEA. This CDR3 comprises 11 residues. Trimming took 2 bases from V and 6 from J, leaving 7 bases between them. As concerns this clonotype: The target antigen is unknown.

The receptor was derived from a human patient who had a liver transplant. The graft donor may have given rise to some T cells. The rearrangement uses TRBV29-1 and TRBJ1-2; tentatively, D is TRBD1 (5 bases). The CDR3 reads CSVEWGHGYTF. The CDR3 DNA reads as TGCAGCGTTGAATGGGGACATGGCTACACCTTC.